This T cell receptor beta chain was sequenced in a study of blood T cell repertoires in COVID-19. Germline V gene sequence: CDR1 MNHEY, CDR2 SVGAGI. Trimming took off 5 bases at V and 0 bases at J, with 9 bases between the two ends. The CDR3 is 14 amino acids. Profiled with immunoSEQ multiplex PCR; TCRdb holds only in-frame clones, not every one. The table includes fewer than 200,000 clones, about nine tenths detected once. Source material: peripheral blood. This chain connects TRBV6-5 to TRBJ2-3; a weak D match, TRBD2 (5 bases). The source is a woman in her 50s with acute or convalescent COVID-19. The CDR3 DNA is TGTGCCAGCAGTCCCGGACTGAGCACAGATACGCAGTATTTT. Residues: CASSPGLSTDTQYF.